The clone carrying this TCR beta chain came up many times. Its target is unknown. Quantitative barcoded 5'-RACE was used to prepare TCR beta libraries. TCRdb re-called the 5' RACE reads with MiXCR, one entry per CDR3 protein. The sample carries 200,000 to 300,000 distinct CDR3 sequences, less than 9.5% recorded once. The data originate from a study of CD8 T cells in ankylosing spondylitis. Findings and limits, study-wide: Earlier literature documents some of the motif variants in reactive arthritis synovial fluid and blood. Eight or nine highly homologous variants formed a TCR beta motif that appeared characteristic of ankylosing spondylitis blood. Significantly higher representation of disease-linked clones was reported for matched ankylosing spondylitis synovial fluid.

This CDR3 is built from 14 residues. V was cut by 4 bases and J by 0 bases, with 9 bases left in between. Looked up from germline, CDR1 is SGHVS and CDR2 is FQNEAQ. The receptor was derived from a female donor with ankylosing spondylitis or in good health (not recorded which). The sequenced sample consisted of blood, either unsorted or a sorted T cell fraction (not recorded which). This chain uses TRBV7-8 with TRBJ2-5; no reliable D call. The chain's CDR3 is CASSSELYQETQYF. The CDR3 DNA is TGTGCCAGCAGCTCGGAGTTGTACCAAGAGACCCAGTACTTC.